This is a list of T cell receptor beta chains from one sample in a study of T cell clones after liver transplantation. Assay: immunoSEQ multiplex PCR; the TCRdb copy retains only in-frame clones and omits some. This table holds over 45,000 clones, about 67% found once. The source material was CD4+ T cells from blood, sampled around 4.5 years after liver transplant. Receptors originate from a human patient who received a liver transplant. Some T cells may trace back to the graft donor. Both conserved end residues are part of each CDR3. D genes are given only for firm matches. Only some rows state a clone size, as once, few, many or a class for expanded clones.

J: TRBJ2-1; size: -; V: TRBV7-2; D: TRBD2; CDR3: CASSLLGGAVPNEQFF; DNA: TGTGCCAGCAGCTTACTCGGGGGGGCAGTTCCCAATGAGCAGTTCTTC
J: TRBJ2-7; size: -; V: TRBV5-4; D: -; CDR3: CASSLDPWDEQYF; DNA: TGTGCCAGCAGCTTGGACCCCTGGGACGAGCAGTACTTC
J: TRBJ1-1; size: -; V: TRBV28; D: -; CDR3: CASSPAQTPGDVEAFF; DNA: TGTGCCAGCAGTCCAGCCCAGACCCCAGGGGATGTTGAAGCTTTCTTT
J: TRBJ1-2; size: few; V: TRBV28; D: -; CDR3: CASSLVGAGRIRRDGYTF; DNA: TGTGCCAGCAGTTTAGTGGGGGCAGGTCGGATTCGTAGGGATGGCTACACCTTC
J: TRBJ2-2; size: -; V: TRBV5-8; D: -; CDR3: CASSLVWGVDTGELFF; DNA: TGTGCCAGCAGCTTGGTATGGGGCGTGGACACCGGGGAGCTGTTTTTT
J: TRBJ1-3; size: -; V: TRBV7-8; D: -; CDR3: CASSLEPGYRNTIYF; DNA: TGTGCCAGCAGCTTAGAGCCAGGGTATAGAAACACCATATATTTT
J: TRBJ2-3; size: few; V: TRBV4-1; D: TRBD1; CDR3: CAGRRQGPTDTQYF; DNA: TGCGCCGGACGAAGACAGGGCCCCACAGATACGCAGTATTTT
J: TRBJ1-5; size: -; V: TRBV28; D: -; CDR3: CASSFSGRDSNQPQHF; DNA: TGTGCCAGCAGTTTCTCGGGGCGCGATAGCAATCAGCCCCAGCATTTT
J: TRBJ2-7; size: few; V: TRBV6-5; D: TRBD1; CDR3: CASSYRDRSPLLYF; DNA: TGTGCCAGCAGCTACCGGGACAGGTCTCCTCTGCTGTACTTC
J: TRBJ2-2; size: -; V: TRBV5-1; D: -; CDR3: CASSLLQGNTGELFF; DNA: TGCGCCAGCAGCTTGCTACAGGGGAACACCGGGGAGCTGTTTTTT
J: TRBJ2-3; size: -; V: TRBV2; D: -; CDR3: CASSGPPDTQYF; DNA: TGTGCCAGCAGTGGCCCCCCAGATACGCAGTATTTT
J: TRBJ2-5; size: few; V: TRBV4-1; D: -; CDR3: CASSQARLGGEETQYF; DNA: TGCGCCAGCAGCCAGGCGAGGTTAGGGGGAGAAGAGACCCAGTACTTC
J: TRBJ2-5; size: -; V: TRBV5-6; D: TRBD1; CDR3: CASSFGQGAGETQYF; DNA: TGTGCCAGCAGCTTTGGCCAGGGGGCAGGAGAGACCCAGTACTTC
J: TRBJ2-7; size: -; V: TRBV28; D: -; CDR3: CASTLSGGSGGGLSYEQYF; DNA: TGTGCCAGCACCCTTAGTGGGGGCTCGGGCGGGGGCCTCTCCTACGAGCAGTACTTC
J: TRBJ2-7; size: -; V: TRBV9; D: -; CDR3: CASSTRMGFMDEQYF; DNA: TGTGCCAGCAGCACCCGGATGGGGTTTATGGACGAGCAGTACTTC
J: TRBJ2-5; size: -; V: TRBV7-8; D: TRBD2; CDR3: CASSSQRGLQETQYF; DNA: TGTGCCAGCAGCTCCCAGCGGGGGCTCCAAGAGACCCAGTACTTC
J: TRBJ2-7; size: -; V: TRBV7-8; D: -; CDR3: CASSLNRLDHEQYF; DNA: TGTGCCAGCAGCTTAAACAGGTTAGACCACGAGCAGTACTTC
J: TRBJ2-3; size: once; V: TRBV21-1; D: -; CDR3: CASSKGGTSGSDTQYF; DNA: TGTGCCAGCAGCAAGGGAGGGACTAGCGGTTCAGATACGCAGTATTTT
J: TRBJ1-1; size: few; V: TRBV7-9; D: -; CDR3: CASSLDMREAFF; DNA: TGTGCCAGCAGCTTGGACATGCGTGAAGCTTTCTTT
J: TRBJ1-2; size: -; V: TRBV7-2; D: -; CDR3: CASSLGYSKNYGYTF; DNA: TGTGCCAGCAGCTTAGGGTACAGTAAAAACTATGGCTACACCTTC
J: TRBJ1-3; size: -; V: TRBV28; D: -; CDR3: CASSLVQEIYF; DNA: TGTGCCAGCAGTTTAGTCCAGGAGATATATTTT
J: TRBJ2-7; size: -; V: TRBV14; D: -; CDR3: CASSLNYEQYF; DNA: TGTGCCAGCAGCCTGAACTACGAGCAGTACTTC
J: TRBJ2-7; size: -; V: TRBV28; D: -; CDR3: CASSLIYEQYF; DNA: TGTGCCAGCAGTTTAATCTACGAGCAGTACTTC
J: TRBJ2-1; size: -; V: TRBV5-1; D: -; CDR3: CASSLEGNEQFF; DNA: TGCGCCAGCAGCTTGGAGGGGAATGAGCAGTTCTTC
J: TRBJ2-2; size: -; V: TRBV6-5; D: -; CDR3: CASTRTQGFTGELFF; DNA: TGTGCCAGCACCCGAACGCAAGGATTCACCGGGGAGCTGTTTTTT
J: TRBJ2-2; size: -; V: TRBV9; D: TRBD1; CDR3: CASSVGQANTGELFF; DNA: TGTGCCAGCAGCGTGGGACAGGCGAACACCGGGGAGCTGTTTTTT
J: TRBJ2-3; size: many; V: TRBV4-1; D: TRBD2; CDR3: CASSRTSGGASDTQYF; DNA: TGCGCCAGCAGCCGGACTAGCGGGGGGGCATCGGATACGCAGTATTTT
J: TRBJ2-1; size: -; V: TRBV30; D: -; CDR3: CAWTWETGTYNEQFF; DNA: TGTGCCTGGACGTGGGAGACAGGGACTTACAATGAGCAGTTCTTC
J: TRBJ1-1; size: few; V: TRBV5-6; D: TRBD1; CDR3: CASSWDRGDTEAFF; DNA: TGTGCCAGCAGCTGGGACAGGGGGGACACTGAAGCTTTCTTT
J: TRBJ1-4; size: -; V: TRBV30; D: -; CDR3: CAWSAPSPGLNNEKLFF; DNA: TGTGCCTGGAGTGCACCGAGCCCGGGACTGAATAATGAAAAACTGTTTTTT
J: TRBJ2-5; size: -; V: TRBV9; D: -; CDR3: CASSVGPTEETQYF; DNA: TGTGCCAGCAGCGTAGGGCCAACTGAAGAGACCCAGTACTTC
J: TRBJ1-2; size: -; V: TRBV7-8; D: TRBD1; CDR3: CASSLQGARGYTF; DNA: TGTGCCAGCAGCTTGCAGGGGGCGCGGGGCTACACCTTC
J: TRBJ2-3; size: -; V: TRBV6-6; D: TRBD1; CDR3: CASSSGQTWPDTQYF; DNA: TGTGCCAGCAGTTCGGGACAGACGTGGCCAGATACGCAGTATTTT
J: TRBJ1-2; size: -; V: TRBV5-1; D: -; CDR3: CASSLVTGEDGYTF; DNA: TGCGCCAGCAGCTTGGTTACGGGAGAAGATGGCTACACCTTC
J: TRBJ2-1; size: -; V: TRBV2; D: -; CDR3: CASSQGGSREQFF; DNA: TGTGCCAGCAGCCAAGGGGGGAGCCGGGAGCAGTTCTTC
J: TRBJ1-4; size: -; V: TRBV5-5; D: -; CDR3: CASSRTDPNEKLFF; DNA: TGTGCCAGCAGCCGCACGGACCCAAATGAAAAACTGTTTTTT
J: TRBJ2-2; size: -; V: TRBV7-9; D: -; CDR3: CASSLDSDTGELFF; DNA: TGTGCCAGCAGCTTGGACAGCGACACCGGGGAGCTGTTTTTT
J: TRBJ2-3; size: -; V: TRBV25-1; D: -; CDR3: CASRRGGTDTQYF; DNA: TGTGCCAGCAGACGAGGGGGCACAGATACGCAGTATTTT
J: TRBJ1-1; size: -; V: TRBV11-2; D: -; CDR3: CASSFERAEAFF; DNA: TGTGCCAGCAGCTTTGAGCGGGCAGAAGCTTTCTTT
J: TRBJ1-1; size: -; V: TRBV11-2; D: -; CDR3: CASSFQATEAFF; DNA: TGTGCCAGCAGCTTTCAGGCTACTGAAGCTTTCTTT
J: TRBJ1-6; size: -; V: TRBV6-1; D: -; CDR3: CATSSGPYNSPLHF; DNA: TGTGCCACCTCTTCGGGTCCCTATAATTCACCCCTCCACTTT
J: TRBJ2-2; size: -; V: TRBV19; D: -; CDR3: CASSTRVGELFF; DNA: TGTGCCAGTAGTACAAGAGTGGGGGAGCTGTTTTTT
J: TRBJ2-4; size: -; V: TRBV19; D: -; CDR3: CASSNWGEAKNIQYF; DNA: TGTGCCAGTAGTAACTGGGGGGAGGCCAAAAACATTCAGTACTTC
J: TRBJ2-5; size: -; V: TRBV5-6; D: -; CDR3: CASSFLGDETQYF; DNA: TGTGCCAGCAGCTTTCTAGGGGATGAGACCCAGTACTTC
J: TRBJ2-1; size: once; V: TRBV29-1; D: TRBD2; CDR3: CSVGGASGFSSYNEQFF; DNA: TGCAGCGTGGGAGGGGCTAGCGGGTTCAGCTCCTACAATGAGCAGTTCTTC
J: TRBJ2-7; size: many; V: TRBV19; D: -; CDR3: CASIEGGKQYF; DNA: TGTGCCAGTATCGAGGGGGGAAAGCAGTACTTC
J: TRBJ2-6; size: -; V: TRBV2; D: -; CDR3: CASSDAGMAGANVLTF; DNA: TGTGCCAGCAGTGATGCAGGGATGGCTGGGGCCAACGTCCTGACTTTC
J: TRBJ1-2; size: -; V: TRBV29-1; D: -; CDR3: CSSKGSYGYTF; DNA: TGCAGCTCGAAGGGCAGCTATGGCTACACCTTC
J: TRBJ1-6; size: -; V: TRBV6-6; D: -; CDR3: CASSADSYNSPLHF; DNA: TGTGCCAGCAGTGCGGACAGCTATAATTCACCCCTCCACTTT
J: TRBJ1-3; size: -; V: TRBV7-2; D: TRBD1; CDR3: CASSSTGNPGNTIYF; DNA: TGTGCCAGCAGCTCGACAGGGAACCCTGGAAACACCATATATTTT
J: TRBJ1-4; size: -; V: TRBV5-1; D: TRBD1; CDR3: CASSKTSGQANEKLFF; DNA: TGCGCCAGCAGCAAAACTTCGGGACAGGCTAATGAAAAACTGTTTTTT
J: TRBJ2-1; size: -; V: TRBV11-3; D: -; CDR3: CASSFATGEQFF; DNA: TGTGCCAGCAGCTTCGCGACGGGTGAGCAGTTCTTC